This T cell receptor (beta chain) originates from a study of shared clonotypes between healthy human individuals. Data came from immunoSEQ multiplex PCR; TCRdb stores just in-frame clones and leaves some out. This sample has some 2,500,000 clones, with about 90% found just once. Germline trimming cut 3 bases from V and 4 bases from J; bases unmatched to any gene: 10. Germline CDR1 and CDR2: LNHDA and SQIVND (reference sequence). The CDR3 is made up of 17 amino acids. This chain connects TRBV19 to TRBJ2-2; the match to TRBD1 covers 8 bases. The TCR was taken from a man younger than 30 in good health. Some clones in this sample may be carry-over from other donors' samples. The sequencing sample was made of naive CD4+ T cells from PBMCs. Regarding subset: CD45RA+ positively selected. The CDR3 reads CASSISYGTGATGELFF. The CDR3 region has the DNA TGTGCCAGTAGTATTTCCTATGGGACAGGCGCCACCGGGGAGCTGTTTTTT. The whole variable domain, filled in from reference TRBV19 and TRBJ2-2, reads DGGITQSPKYLFRKEGQNVTLSCEQNLNHDAMYWYRQDPGQGLRLIYYSQIVNDFQKGDIAEGYSVSREKKESFPLTVTSAQKNPTAFYLCASSISYGTGATGELFFGEGSRLTVL.